Below are 19 T cell receptor beta chains sequenced from a single sample in a study of T-cell reconstitution after alpha-beta-depleted transplantation in children. TCRbeta library preparation incorporated unique molecular identifiers. TCRdb re-called the PCR reads with MiXCR, one entry per CDR3 protein. This table holds hundreds of thousands of distinct CDR3 sequences, 13% found once. The sample in question was PBMCs, mostly from graft donor cells, obtained 360 days after TCRalphabeta/CD19-depleted stem cell transplant. These receptors were obtained from a male patient younger than 18 who had a stem cell transplant for acute myeloid leukemia, so the T cells may come from the graft donor.

This sequence joins TRBV28 and TRBJ2-3, with D tentatively TRBD1 or TRBD2 (5 bases each). The CDR3 covers 16 residues. The germline V and J ends were trimmed by 4 bases and 0 bases, with 14 bases remaining between them. CDR1 and CDR2 from the germline V gene are MDHEN and SYDVKM. The chain's CDR3 is CASSSFPGPSTDTQYF. Written as DNA, the CDR3 is TGTGCCAGCAGTTCATTCCCGGGGCCTAGCACAGATACGCAGTATTTT.

The chain combines TRBV18 with TRBJ2-7; D perhaps matches TRBD2 (6 bases). From germline, CDR1 is KGHSH and CDR2 LQKENI. CDR3 length equals 15 residues. V was cut by 8 bases and J by 3 bases, with 20 bases left in between. CDR3: CASGLQKRVVYEQYF. The CDR3 bases are TGTGCCAGCGGCCTTCAGAAGCGGGTTGTCTACGAGCAGTACTTC.

This clonotype has just a few counts. V and J are TRBV28 and TRBJ2-1; 12 bases fit TRBD2. The CDR3 extends over 16 amino acids. V trimming: 5 bases; J trimming: 4 bases; junction bases outside the gene matches: 6. Germline CDR1 is MDHEN and CDR2 is SYDVKM. The DNA of the CDR3 is TGTGCCAGCAGTACACAACTAGCGGGAGGATACAATGAGCAGTTCTTC. Protein product: CASSTQLAGGYNEQFF. The complete variable domain, with remaining parts taken from reference TRBV28 and TRBJ2-1, reads DVKVTQSSRYLVKRTGEKVFLECVQDMDHENMFWYRQDPGLGLRLIYFSYDVKMKEKGDIPEGYSVSREKKERFSLILESASTNQTSMYLCASSTQLAGGYNEQFFGPGTRLTVL.

This clonotype was counted only a few times. J is TRBJ2-7 and V is TRBV20-1; weak D call: TRBD1 (5 bases). The CDR3 has 13 residues. Trimming removed 4 bases from V and 2 bases from J, with 12 bases in between. Germline assignment: CDR1 DFQATT and CDR2 SNEGSKA (reference sequence). The CDR3 here is CSATWADTYEQYF. CDR3 sequence (DNA): TGCAGTGCTACTTGGGCGGACACCTACGAGCAGTACTTC.

The table lists this clonotype with a few counts. The rearrangement joins TRBV28 to TRBJ1-2; D perhaps matches TRBD1 (6 bases). Looked up from germline, CDR1 is MDHEN and CDR2 is SYDVKM. This CDR3 region has 14 residues. The ends were cut back, 2 bases at V and 3 bases at J, with 10 bases in the middle. The CDR3 here is CASSLPDSYYGYTF. The CDR3 bases are TGTGCCAGCAGTTTACCGGACAGTTACTATGGCTACACCTTC.

This chain uses TRBV20-1 with TRBJ2-7; 14 nucleotides match TRBD2. With 5 bases clipped from V and 2 bases from J, the junction kept 2 bases outside the gene matches. The CDR3 is made up of 14 amino acids. Per germline, CDR1 DFQATT and CDR2 SNEGSKA (reference sequence). The CDR3 region has the DNA TGCAGTGCTCTGACTAGCGGGAGGGCCTACGAGCAGTACTTC. Its translation: CSALTSGRAYEQYF.

The chain employs TRBV29-1 and TRBJ2-5; tentatively, D is TRBD1 or TRBD2 (6 bases each). This CDR3 is 14 amino acids long. Germline V gene sequence: CDR1 SQVTM, CDR2 ANQGSEA. V was trimmed by 3 bases and J by 1 base, leaving 12 bases between them. CDR3 DNA sequence: TGCAGCGTTGAGGGGGGCCGGGGCCAAGAGACCCAGTACTTC. Residues: CSVEGGRGQETQYF.

This clonotype was found a few times. The chain uses TRBV6-5 and TRBJ2-7, with a weak D call TRBD2 (5 bases). Germline-derived CDR1 and CDR2 are MNHEY and SVGAGI. The V end lost 1 base, the J end lost 2 bases, and 9 bases lay between the germline ends. The CDR3 is 14 amino acids. The CDR3 DNA follows: TGTGCCAGCAGTTACTATAGCGTAACCTACGAGCAGTACTTC. It codes for CASSYYSVTYEQYF.

V is TRBV6-1 and J is TRBJ2-1; the D gene could be TRBD1 or TRBD2 (6 bases each). V was trimmed by 1 base and J by 3 bases, leaving 19 bases between them. Germline V lookup: CDR1 MNHNS, CDR2 SASEGT. The CDR3 is 18 amino acids. This chain's CDR3 is CASSEGRGAARGYNEQFF. The CDR3 nucleotides are TGTGCCAGCAGTGAAGGAAGGGGGGCAGCTCGGGGCTACAATGAGCAGTTCTTC.

V is TRBV4-3 and J is TRBJ2-3; 7 nucleotides line up with TRBD2. V shed 0 bases and J 2 bases; nucleotides not matched to a gene: 8. Germline CDR1 LGHNA, CDR2 YSLEER. This CDR3 has 17 residues. CDR3 sequence (DNA): TGCGCCAGCAGCCAAGAGGGTCTAGCGGCAATCACAGATACGCAGTATTTT. Translated: CASSQEGLAAITDTQYF.

This chain joins TRBV20-1 and TRBJ2-7; 7 bases are shared with TRBD2. The J segment lost 2 bases and the V segment lost 8 bases, leaving 6 bases of the junction unmatched. The germline CDR1 and CDR2 sequences are DFQATT and SNEGSKA (reference sequence). The CDR3 runs 12 residues. The CDR3 sequence is CSPGTTTYEQYF. As DNA, the CDR3 is TGCAGTCCCGGGACTACGACCTACGAGCAGTACTTC.

V gene TRBV20-1 combines with J gene TRBJ2-2; perhaps TRBD1 as D (5 bases). CDR3 length equals 17 residues. Trimming removed 0 bases at V and 0 bases at J, with 14 bases between. From germline, CDR1 is DFQATT and CDR2 SNEGSKA (reference sequence). The CDR3 sequence is CSARDFLRAPNTGELFF. The CDR3 DNA sequence: TGCAGTGCTAGAGATTTCCTCAGGGCCCCGAACACCGGGGAGCTGTTTTTT.

This sequence joins TRBV7-8 and TRBJ2-7; possibly TRBD2 for D (5 bases). CDR1 and CDR2 from the germline V gene are SGHVS and FQNEAQ. Deletions cut 5 bases from V and 4 bases from J, with 15 bases between. The CDR3 is 14 amino acids. CDR3 bases: TGTGCCAGCAGCCGTTATGCCGGAGGTTACGAGCAGTACTTC. This codes for CASSRYAGGYEQYF. Supplemented by reference TRBV7-8 and TRBJ2-7, the full variable domain reads GAGVSQSPRYKVAKRGQDVALRCDPISGHVSLFWYQQALGQGPEFLTYFQNEAQLDKSGLPSDRFFAERPEGSVSTLKIQRTQQEDSAVYLCASSRYAGGYEQYFGPGTRLTVT.

This clonotype was picked up a small number of times. This chain joins TRBV29-1 and TRBJ2-5; 7 nucleotides agree with TRBD1. The germline CDR1 and CDR2 sequences are SQVTM and ANQGSEA. J lost 5 bases, V lost 3 bases, and 12 bases had no gene match. There are 15 residues in the CDR3. CDR3 DNA: TGCAGCGTTGATGTCTGGGACAGACTTCGCGAGACCCAGTACTTC. This translates into CSVDVWDRLRETQYF.

This clonotype was picked up many times. The junction departs from germline at one end; a sequencing error may be responsible. J is TRBJ1-2 and V is TRBV5-1; 8 nucleotides agree with TRBD1. The CDR3 spans 12 residues. CDR1 is SGHRS, CDR2 YFSETQ, per germline. Here the CDR3 reads CASRGTGYGYTF. The CDR3 nucleotides are TGTGCCAGCAGGGGGACAGGCTATGGCTACACCTTC.

The genes are TRBV7-9 and TRBJ1-5; 9 bases line up with TRBD1. The CDR3 loop spans 15 amino acids. With V trimmed by 3 bases and J by 7 bases, 7 bases remained unmatched. Germline CDR1 is SEHNR and CDR2 is FQNEAQ (reference sequence). The CDR3 sequence: CASSLGQGLWQPQHF. CDR3 in DNA: TGTGCCAGCAGCTTGGGACAGGGTCTGTGGCAGCCCCAGCATTTT.

Only a few counts were recorded for this clonotype. The chain uses TRBV29-1 and TRBJ2-2, with D possibly being TRBD1 (5 bases). This CDR3 comprises 16 residues. Trimming removed 4 bases from V and 0 bases from J, with 15 bases in between. CDR1 SQVTM and CDR2 ANQGSEA come from the germline V gene. The CDR3 is CSVAGRGRSNTGELFF. CDR3 DNA: TGCAGCGTTGCCGGAAGGGGCCGGTCGAACACCGGGGAGCTGTTTTTT.

This clonotype came up many times. V and J are TRBV12-3 or TRBV12-4 and TRBJ2-1, with 10 bases lining up with TRBD2. Germline trimming cut 6 bases from V and 4 bases from J; bases unmatched to any gene: 6. The CDR3 has 15 amino acids. CDR3 residues: CASSAGTSVYNEQFF. Here the CDR3 DNA reads TGTGCCAGCAGCGCCGGGACTAGCGTTTACAATGAGCAGTTCTTC.

This clonotype was recorded a few times. V usage is TRBV20-1 and J usage is TRBJ2-3, with no clear D. Germline V CDR1 and CDR2: DFQATT, SNEGSKA (reference sequence). V lost 4 bases and J lost 1, with 15 bases in between. The CDR3 is 15 amino acids. For the CDR3, the DNA is TGCAGTGCTATAAGCTACTCAAGAGGCACAGATACGCAGTATTTT. This codes for CSAISYSRGTDTQYF.